This TCR beta chain was sequenced in a study of lymphopenia after photon versus proton radiotherapy (dated by TCRdb to the late 2010s). Study-wide context: In patients with gastrointestinal tumors who developed high-grade lymphopenia, the study compared the immunological effects of photon radiation therapy with those of proton radiation therapy. The study aimed to characterize how the two radiation modalities differ in their impact on the immune system. The cohort comprised 15 to 20 patients with gastrointestinal tumors who received either photon or proton therapy and then developed lymphopenia. Study-wide findings and limitations: During treatment, patients who received proton therapy stayed relatively stable, whereas patients who received photon therapy lost naive T cells and TCR diversity and gained effector/memory populations. Among patients across the cohort who died, overall survival time showed an inverse correlation with a larger post-nadir drop in TCR diversity. The authors looked at the survival association only in patients who died, and they framed better survival with proton therapy as a possibility rather than a demonstrated result. Once the lymphocyte count had reached its nadir, the repertoires of photon-treated patients showed oligoclonal expansion, particularly of CD8+ Temra cells, and this expansion drove the decline in diversity.

As encoded in the germline V gene, CDR1 is KGHSH while CDR2 is LQKENI. The CDR3 has 11 amino acids, counting the end cysteine and phenylalanine. The kept DNA is CDR3 alone, 33 bases in frame from the first base. V is reduced by 6 bases and J by 1 base, leaving a spacing of 3 bases between them. Comments on this clone: Its antigen remains undetermined. Qualities for individual bases were not recorded, and no much larger clone is one base off.

Receptors were amplified or captured by the immunoSEQ multiplex PCR assay. Deep sequencing of rearranged TCR beta loci, alongside multiparametric flow cytometry, was used to profile T cell repertoires. Drawn from immuneACCESS, this table holds only the in-frame rearrangements with V and J called that TCRdb kept. Clones are partly lost; checked studies trace under half to an unresolved V gene and leave the rest unexplained. Here the sample has roughly 35,000 clones; more than 75% occur a single time. The ten largest clones represent approximately 2.9% of the sample. This TCR derives from a man aged 45 to 65 with gastric cancer. Recombination connected TRBV18 to TRBJ2-5, with no confident D gene call. Sample: peripheral blood, taken from a patient treated with photon-based radiotherapy. The nucleotide sequence is given as TGTGCCAGCTCCCTCCAAGAGACCCAGTACTTC. It is translated as CASSLQETQYF.